This T cell receptor beta chain originates from a study of blood T cell repertoires in COVID-19. This clone occurred once. V lost 7 bases to trimming and J lost 2 bases; unmatched junction nucleotides: 10. The germline V gene encodes CDR1 SQVTM and CDR2 ANQGSEA. The CDR3 has 15 amino acids. Sequencing used immunoSEQ multiplex PCR; TCRdb keeps in-frame clones, though not all of them. Among tens of thousands of clones listed, roughly 85% were seen once. The chain employs TRBV29-1 and TRBJ1-2; TRBD1 matches 10 bases. The receptor comes from a man aged 25 to 40 with acute or convalescent COVID-19. The sample comprised peripheral blood. CDR3 in DNA: TGCAGCGCTCAGACAGGGGGCGATAAGAACTATGGCTACACCTTC. Its translation: CSAQTGGDKNYGYTF. Using reference TRBV29-1 and TRBJ1-2 for the parts outside the CDR3, the full variable domain is SAVISQKPSRDICQRGTSLTIQCQVDSQVTMMFWYRQQPGQSLTLIATANQGSEATYESGFVIDKFPISRPNLTFSTLTVSNMSPEDSSIYLCSAQTGGDKNYGYTFGSGTRLTVV.